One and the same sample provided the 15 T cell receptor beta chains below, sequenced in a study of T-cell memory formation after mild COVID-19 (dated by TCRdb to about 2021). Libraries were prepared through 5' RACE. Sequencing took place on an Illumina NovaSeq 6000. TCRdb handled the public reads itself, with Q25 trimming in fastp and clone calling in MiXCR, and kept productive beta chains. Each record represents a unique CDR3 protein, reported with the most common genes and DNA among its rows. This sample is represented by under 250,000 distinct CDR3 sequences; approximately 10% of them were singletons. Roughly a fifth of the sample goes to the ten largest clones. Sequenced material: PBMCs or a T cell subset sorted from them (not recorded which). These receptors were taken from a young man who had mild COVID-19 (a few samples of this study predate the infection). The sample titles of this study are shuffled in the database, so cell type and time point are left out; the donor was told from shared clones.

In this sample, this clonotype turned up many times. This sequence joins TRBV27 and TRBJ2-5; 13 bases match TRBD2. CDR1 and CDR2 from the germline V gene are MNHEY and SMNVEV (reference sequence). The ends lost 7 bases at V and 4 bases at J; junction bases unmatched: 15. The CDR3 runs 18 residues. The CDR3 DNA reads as TGTGCCAGCACTCCCCTCGGGACTAGCGGGGCTTTGGGAGAGACCCAGTACTTC. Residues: CASTPLGTSGALGETQYF.

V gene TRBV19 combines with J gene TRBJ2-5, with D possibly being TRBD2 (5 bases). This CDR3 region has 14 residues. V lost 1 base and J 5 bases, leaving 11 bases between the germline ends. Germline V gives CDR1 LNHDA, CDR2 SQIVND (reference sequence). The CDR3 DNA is TGTGCCAGTAGTATAGTCCTAGCCCCGGAGACCCAGTACTTC. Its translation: CASSIVLAPETQYF. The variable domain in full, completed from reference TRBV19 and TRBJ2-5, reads DGGITQSPKYLFRKEGQNVTLSCEQNLNHDAMYWYRQDPGQGLRLIYYSQIVNDFQKGDIAEGYSVSREKKESFPLTVTSAQKNPTAFYLCASSIVLAPETQYFGPGTRLLVL.

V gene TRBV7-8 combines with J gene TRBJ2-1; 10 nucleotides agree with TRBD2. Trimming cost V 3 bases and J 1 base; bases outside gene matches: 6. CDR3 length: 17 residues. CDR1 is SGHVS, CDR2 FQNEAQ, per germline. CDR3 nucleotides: TGTGCCAGCAGCTTGAAGCGGGGGGGCTTTTCCTACAATGAGCAGTTCTTC. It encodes CASSLKRGGFSYNEQFF.

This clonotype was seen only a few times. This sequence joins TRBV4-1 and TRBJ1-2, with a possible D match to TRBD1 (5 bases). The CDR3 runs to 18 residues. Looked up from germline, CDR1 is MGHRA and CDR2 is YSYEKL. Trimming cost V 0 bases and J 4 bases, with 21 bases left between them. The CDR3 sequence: CASSQDRSGFRSSYGYTF. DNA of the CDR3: TGCGCCAGCAGCCAAGATCGCTCAGGGTTCAGATCTAGCTATGGCTACACCTTC.

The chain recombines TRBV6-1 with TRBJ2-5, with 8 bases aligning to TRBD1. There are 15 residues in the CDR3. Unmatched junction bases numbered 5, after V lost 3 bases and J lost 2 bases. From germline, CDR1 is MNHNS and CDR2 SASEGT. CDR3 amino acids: CASSDRGRLQETQYF. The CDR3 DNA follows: TGTGCCAGCAGTGACAGGGGGCGGCTACAAGAGACCCAGTACTTC.

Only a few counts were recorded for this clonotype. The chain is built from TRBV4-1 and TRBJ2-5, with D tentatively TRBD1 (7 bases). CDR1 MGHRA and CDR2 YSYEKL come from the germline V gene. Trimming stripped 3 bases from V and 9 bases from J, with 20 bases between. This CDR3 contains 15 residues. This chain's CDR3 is CASSQTTGDLWAQYF. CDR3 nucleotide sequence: TGCGCCAGCAGCCAGACAACAGGGGACTTATGGGCCCAGTACTTC.

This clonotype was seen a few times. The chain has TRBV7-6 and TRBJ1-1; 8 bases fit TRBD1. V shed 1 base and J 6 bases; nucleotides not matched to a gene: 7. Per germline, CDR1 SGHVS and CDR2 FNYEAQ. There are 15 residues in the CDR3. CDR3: CASSLVQGARAEAFF. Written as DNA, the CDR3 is TGTGCCAGCAGCTTAGTTCAGGGGGCGCGGGCTGAAGCTTTCTTT.

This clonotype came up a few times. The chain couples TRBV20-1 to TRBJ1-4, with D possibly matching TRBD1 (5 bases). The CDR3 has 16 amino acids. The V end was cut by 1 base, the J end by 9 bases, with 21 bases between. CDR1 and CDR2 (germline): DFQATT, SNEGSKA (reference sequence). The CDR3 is CSARGRLGELEQKLFF. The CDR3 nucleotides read TGCAGTGCTAGAGGTCGGTTGGGGGAATTGGAGCAAAAACTGTTTTTT.

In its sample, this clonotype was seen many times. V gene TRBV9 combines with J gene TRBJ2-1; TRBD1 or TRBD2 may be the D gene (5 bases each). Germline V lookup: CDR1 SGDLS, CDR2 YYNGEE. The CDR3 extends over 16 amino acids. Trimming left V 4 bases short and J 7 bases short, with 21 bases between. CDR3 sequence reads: CASSLRIEGWGNEQFF. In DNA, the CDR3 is TGTGCCAGCAGCTTAAGGATTGAGGGCTGGGGGAATGAGCAGTTCTTC.

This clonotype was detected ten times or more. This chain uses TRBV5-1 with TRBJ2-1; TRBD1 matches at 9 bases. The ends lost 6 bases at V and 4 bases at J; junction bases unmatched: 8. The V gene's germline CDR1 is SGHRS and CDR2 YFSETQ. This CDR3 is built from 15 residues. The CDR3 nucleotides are TGCGCCAGCACGAGTACCGGGACAGGGTACAATGAGCAGTTCTTC. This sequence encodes CASTSTGTGYNEQFF.

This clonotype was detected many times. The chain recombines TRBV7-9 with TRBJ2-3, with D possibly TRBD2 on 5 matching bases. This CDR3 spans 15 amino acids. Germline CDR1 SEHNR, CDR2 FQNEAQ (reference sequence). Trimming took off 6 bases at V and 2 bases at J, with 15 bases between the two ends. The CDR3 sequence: CASSPSGISTDTQYF. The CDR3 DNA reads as TGTGCCAGCAGTCCCTCCGGGATATCCACAGATACGCAGTATTTT.

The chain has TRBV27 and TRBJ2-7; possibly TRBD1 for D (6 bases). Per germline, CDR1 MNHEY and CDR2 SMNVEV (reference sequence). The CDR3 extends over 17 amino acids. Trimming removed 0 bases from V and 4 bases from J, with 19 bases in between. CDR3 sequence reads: CASSLSSWDTAGYEQYF. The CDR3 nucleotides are TGTGCCAGCAGTTTATCGTCGTGGGACACTGCCGGATACGAGCAGTACTTC.

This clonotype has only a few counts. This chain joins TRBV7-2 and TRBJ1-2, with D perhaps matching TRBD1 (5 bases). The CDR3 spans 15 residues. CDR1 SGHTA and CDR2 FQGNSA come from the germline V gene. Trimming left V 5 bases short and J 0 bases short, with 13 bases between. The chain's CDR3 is CASSRSREANYGYTF. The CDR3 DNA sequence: TGTGCCAGCAGCCGCTCCAGGGAAGCTAACTATGGCTACACCTTC.

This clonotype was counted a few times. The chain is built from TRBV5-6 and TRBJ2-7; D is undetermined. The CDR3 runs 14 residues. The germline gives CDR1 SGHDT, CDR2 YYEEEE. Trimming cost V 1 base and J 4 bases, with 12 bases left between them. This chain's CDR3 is CASSLFGNDYEQYV. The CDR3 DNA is TGTGCCAGCAGCTTGTTTGGAAATGATTACGAGCAGTACGTC.

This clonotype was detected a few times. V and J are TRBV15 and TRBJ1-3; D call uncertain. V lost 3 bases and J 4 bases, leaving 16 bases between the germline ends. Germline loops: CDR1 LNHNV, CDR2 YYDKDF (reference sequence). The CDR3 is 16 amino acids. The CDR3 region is CATSRRPGEWGNTIYF. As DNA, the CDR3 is TGTGCCACCAGCAGGCGCCCCGGGGAGTGGGGAAACACCATATATTTT.